The 6 T cell receptor beta chains listed next were all sequenced from one sample in a study of long-term antiretroviral therapy in people with HIV. It was version v3.0 of the immunoSEQ assay that was run at survey level. Profiling relied on immunoSEQ multiplex PCR, and the TCRdb table lists in-frame clones only, not all of them. The table includes approximately 47,000 clones, around 84% detected once. The input for sequencing was unsorted PBMCs, taken 0.8 years after starting antiretroviral therapy. These receptors were collected from a woman in her late teens or twenties with HIV.

The V call is TRBV25-1, the J call TRBJ2-7; D unresolved. Germline CDR1 MGHDK, CDR2 SYGVNS. The CDR3 contains 10 residues. Trimming shortened V by 6 bases and J by 3 bases, and 3 bases separated the two germline ends. In DNA form, the CDR3 reads TGTGCCAGCAGCCTCTACGAGCAGTACTTC. Its translation: CASSLYEQYF.

This chain links TRBV7-6 with TRBJ2-7, with 10 positions matching TRBD1. The CDR3 has 14 amino acids. Germline CDR1 is SGHVS and CDR2 is FNYEAQ. With V trimmed by 5 bases and J by 5 bases, 6 bases remained unmatched. The CDR3 coding sequence is TGTGCCAGCAGCCCCCGGGACAGGGGCCACGAGCAGTACTTC. Translating it yields CASSPRDRGHEQYF.

The genes are TRBV28 and TRBJ2-3, with D tentatively TRBD2 (6 bases). The CDR3 consists of 15 residues. The V end was cut by 2 bases, the J end by 5 bases, with 14 bases between. Germline V gene data show CDR1 as MDHEN and CDR2 as SYDVKM. In DNA form, the CDR3 reads TGTGCCAGCAGTTTAGGAATCTCGGGGGTAGATACGCAGTATTTT. This translates into CASSLGISGVDTQYF.

This chain joins TRBV7-3 and TRBJ2-1; D call uncertain. V lost 5 bases to trimming and J lost 10 bases, with 15 bases between them. This CDR3 is 13 amino acids long. Germline CDR1 and CDR2: SGHTA and FQGTGA. The DNA for the CDR3 is TGTGCCAGCAGCCGACCCCCCGACTGGGAGCAGTTCTTC. Translated: CASSRPPDWEQFF.

The chain combines TRBV4-1 with TRBJ1-4, with a tentative D call TRBD1 (6 bases). Trimming removed 6 bases at V and 1 base at J, with 9 bases between. Germline V gene data show CDR1 as MGHRA and CDR2 as YSYEKL. This CDR3 has 14 amino acids. The CDR3 region has the DNA TGCGCCAGCAGATTCAGGGGAACTAATGAAAAACTGTTTTTT. This gives the protein CASRFRGTNEKLFF.

This clone was recorded once. J is TRBJ1-5 and V is TRBV28, with 10 bases aligning to TRBD1. The CDR3 runs 15 residues. Unmatched junction bases numbered 3, after V lost 6 bases and J lost 1 base. Germline loops: CDR1 MDHEN, CDR2 SYDVKM. The CDR3 DNA sequence: TGTGCCAGCAGAACGGGACAGGGGAGCAATCAGCCCCAGCATTTT. Translated: CASRTGQGSNQPQHF. Filled out from reference TRBV28 and TRBJ1-5, the complete variable domain reads DVKVTQSSRYLVKRTGEKVFLECVQDMDHENMFWYRQDPGLGLRLIYFSYDVKMKEKGDIPEGYSVSREKKERFSLILESASTNQTSMYLCASRTGQGSNQPQHFGDGTRLSIL.